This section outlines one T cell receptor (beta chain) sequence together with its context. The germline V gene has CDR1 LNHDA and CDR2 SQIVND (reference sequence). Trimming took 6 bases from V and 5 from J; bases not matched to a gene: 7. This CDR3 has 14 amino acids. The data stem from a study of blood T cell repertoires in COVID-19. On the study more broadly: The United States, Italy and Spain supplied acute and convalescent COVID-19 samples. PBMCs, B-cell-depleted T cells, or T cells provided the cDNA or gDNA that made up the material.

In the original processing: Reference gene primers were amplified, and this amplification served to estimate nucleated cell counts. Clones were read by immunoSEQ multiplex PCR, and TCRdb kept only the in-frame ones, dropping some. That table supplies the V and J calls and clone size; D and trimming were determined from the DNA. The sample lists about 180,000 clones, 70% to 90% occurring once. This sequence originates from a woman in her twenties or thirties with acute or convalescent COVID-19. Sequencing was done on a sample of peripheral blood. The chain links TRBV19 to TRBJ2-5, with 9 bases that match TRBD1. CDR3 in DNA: TGTGCCAGTAGATCCACAGGGGGCGGGGAGACCCAGTACTTC. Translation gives CASRSTGGGETQYF.